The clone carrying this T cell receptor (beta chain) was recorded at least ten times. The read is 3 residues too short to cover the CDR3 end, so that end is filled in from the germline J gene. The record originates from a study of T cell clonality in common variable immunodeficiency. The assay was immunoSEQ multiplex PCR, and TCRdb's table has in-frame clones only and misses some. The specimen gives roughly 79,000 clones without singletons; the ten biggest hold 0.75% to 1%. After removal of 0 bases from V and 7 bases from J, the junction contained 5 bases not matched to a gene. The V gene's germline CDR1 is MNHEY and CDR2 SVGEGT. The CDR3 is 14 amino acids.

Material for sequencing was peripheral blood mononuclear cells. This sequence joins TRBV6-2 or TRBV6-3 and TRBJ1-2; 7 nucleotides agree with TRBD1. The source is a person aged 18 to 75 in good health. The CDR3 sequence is CASSYSRGGLGYTF. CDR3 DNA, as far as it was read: TGTGCCAGCAGTTACTCGAGAGGGGGCCTTGGC.